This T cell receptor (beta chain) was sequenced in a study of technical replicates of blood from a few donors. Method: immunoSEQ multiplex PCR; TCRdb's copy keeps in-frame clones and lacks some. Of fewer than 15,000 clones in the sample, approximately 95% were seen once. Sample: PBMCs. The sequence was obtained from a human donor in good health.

CDR3 region: CASSLSRNVDTQYF. In DNA form, the CDR3 reads TGCGCCAGCAGCTTGTCCAGGAATGTGGATACGCAGTATTTT. The chain is built from TRBV5-1 and TRBJ2-3; no reliable D call. V lost 1 base, J lost 6 bases, and 12 bases lay in between. The CDR3 loop spans 14 amino acids. Germline-derived CDR1 and CDR2 are SGHRS and YFSETQ. The full variable domain, its missing parts supplied by reference TRBV5-1 and TRBJ2-3, is KAGVTQTPRYLIKTRGQQVTLSCSPISGHRSVSWYQQTPGQGLQFLFEYFSETQRNKGNFPGRFSGRQFSNSRSEMNVSTLELGDSALYLCASSLSRNVDTQYFGPGTRLTVL.